The rows below give T cell receptor beta chains drawn from one sample of a study of OX40 agonist ivuxolimab in advanced cancers. The repertoire was sequenced with immunoSEQ multiplex PCR; TCRdb's copy has only in-frame clones and lacks some. The profile shows over 80,000 clones, 90% to 95% of them singletons. Source: CD4+ or CD8+ T cells sorted from blood, taken in a trial of the OX40 agonist ivuxolimab. These TCRs come from an adult with an advanced solid tumor such as melanoma, head and neck, liver or kidney cancer. The CDR3 runs from the conserved cysteine through the conserved F or W. D genes are given only for firm matches. The size entry is marked missing in some rows and otherwise reads once, few, many or a size class.

v_call	clone_size	j_call	d_call	cdr3_aa	cdr3_nt
TRBV4-3	NA	TRBJ2-3	TRBD2	CASSQDWGRVTDTQYF	TGCGCCAGCAGCCAAGATTGGGGGAGGGTCACAGATACGCAGTATTTT
TRBV6-5	NA	TRBJ2-2	NA	CASSYPTGELFF	TGTGCCAGCAGTTACCCCACCGGGGAGCTGTTTTTT
TRBV18	once	TRBJ2-7	NA	CASSPRQEASALYEQYF	TGTGCCAGCTCACCCCGCCAAGAGGCTAGCGCTCTCTACGAGCAGTACTTC
TRBV18	once	TRBJ1-2	TRBD1	CASSPTGADYGYTF	TGTGCCAGCTCACCTACAGGGGCTGACTATGGCTACACCTTC
TRBV5-1	NA	TRBJ2-3	TRBD2	CASRTGTSGSFDTQYF	TGCGCCAGCAGAACCGGGACTAGCGGGAGTTTTGATACGCAGTATTTT
TRBV18	NA	TRBJ1-2	TRBD1	CASSPLGDSGYTF	TGTGCCAGCTCACCACTCGGGGACAGTGGCTACACCTTC
TRBV7-8	NA	TRBJ2-1	NA	CASSRQGPYNEQFF	TGTGCCAGCAGCCGGCAGGGACCCTACAATGAGCAGTTCTTC
TRBV6-5	NA	TRBJ2-1	NA	CASSYSSSFGKNEQFF	TGTGCCAGCAGTTACTCCTCTAGTTTCGGAAAGAATGAGCAGTTCTTC
TRBV7-2	few	TRBJ2-1	TRBD2	CASRPRLAASYNEQFF	TGTGCCAGCAGACCCCGACTAGCGGCATCCTACAATGAGCAGTTCTTC
TRBV14	once	TRBJ1-1	TRBD1	CASSHPGQGSTEAFF	TGTGCCAGCAGCCACCCGGGACAGGGCTCCACTGAAGCTTTCTTT